This passage covers 3 T cell receptor beta chains from one sample sequenced in a study of OX40 agonist ivuxolimab in advanced cancers. Produced via immunoSEQ multiplex PCR; TCRdb's table is partial and in-frame only. The sample has about 96,000 clones; roughly 80% are singletons. The starting material was CD4+ or CD8+ T cells sorted from blood, obtained in a trial of the OX40 agonist ivuxolimab. The receptors derive from an adult with an advanced solid tumor such as melanoma, head and neck, liver or kidney cancer.

CDR3 coding DNA: TGTGCCAGCAGCTCGACAGGGGGTATTACCTACGAGCAGTACTTC. Amino acid sequence: CASSSTGGITYEQYF. This sequence joins TRBV11-1 and TRBJ2-7; TRBD1 matches at 9 bases. V lost 4 bases to trimming and J lost 2 bases; unmatched junction nucleotides: 6. Germline CDR1 is SGHAT and CDR2 is FQDESV (reference sequence). The CDR3 contains 15 residues.

The chain links TRBV29-1 to TRBJ1-5; 10 bases map to TRBD1. The CDR3 has 14 amino acids. The V gene end was trimmed by 6 bases and the J gene end by 5 bases; junction bases not matched to a gene: 7. Germline V CDR1 and CDR2: SQVTM, ANQGSEA. For the CDR3, the DNA is TGCAGCGTCGGGACCGGGACAGGGGATCAGCCCCAGCATTTT. This translates into CSVGTGTGDQPQHF.

The CDR3 loop reads CASSPDRGPYEQYF. DNA of the CDR3: TGTGCCAGCAGCCCCGACAGGGGTCCCTACGAGCAGTACTTC. The chain couples TRBV7-6 to TRBJ2-7, with 8 bases lining up with TRBD1. Germline V CDR1 and CDR2: SGHVS, FNYEAQ. J gave up 2 bases and V 5 bases, and 5 bases lay outside the gene matches. CDR3 length equals 14 residues.